In this sample, the clone carrying this TCR beta chain turned up a few times. The sample contains more than one DNA sequence encoding this CDR3. The sample originates from a study of blood T cell repertoires in COVID-19. About the study: Collection of acute and convalescent COVID-19 samples took place in the United States, Italy and Spain. In each case, the material was cDNA or gDNA derived from T cells, B-cell-depleted T cells, or PBMCs.

V shed 5 bases and J shed 2 bases, with 13 bases lying between them. Germline lookup yields CDR1 SEHNR and CDR2 FQNEAQ (reference sequence). This CDR3 contains 15 residues. The study drew participants aged about 18 to 89 years from 20 to 30 US areas. Assignments of participants to cohorts depended upon their own reported clinical history. Clones were read by immunoSEQ multiplex PCR, and TCRdb kept only the in-frame ones, dropping some. The table records 130,000 or so clones, 84% of them present only once. The sequenced sample was PBMCs or T cells enriched from blood (not recorded which). The clonotype was recovered from a woman between 50 and 59 years old with acute COVID-19. The chain has TRBV7-9 and TRBJ1-3; weak D call: TRBD1 (6 bases). The DNA of the CDR3 is TGTGCCAGCAGCCCACAGGGAGGGACTGGAAACACCATATATTTT. Translated, it gives CASSPQGGTGNTIYF.